The 27 T cell receptor beta chains below all came from one sample that was sequenced in a study of cytomegalovirus exposure and HLA in healthy donors (dated by TCRdb to the late 2010s). The library was built by means of the immunoSEQ multiplex PCR assay. A mixture of 60 forward primers for TCR Vbeta segments and 13 reverse primers for TCR Jbeta segments was used in the multiplex PCR. TCRdb's version of the immuneACCESS table is confined to in-frame rearrangements and falls short of the full clone set. An unresolved V gene accounts for under half of the shortfall where checked; the remainder is of unknown origin. The sample table contains under 200,000 clones; only one count was recorded for around 86% of them. The ten biggest clones cover more than 0.75% of the sample. The sequencing sample was made of PBMCs. The receptors stem from a girl aged 2 to 9 in good health and CMV-seropositive.

The J gene is TRBJ2-3, the V gene TRBV7-9; 10 bases agree with TRBD2. The V gene end was trimmed by 5 bases and the J gene end by 0 bases; junction bases not matched to a gene: 8. CDR1 SEHNR and CDR2 FQNEAQ come from the germline V gene (reference sequence). The CDR3 totals 17 residues. The CDR3 reads CASSPSIAGGSTDTQYF. In DNA form, the CDR3 reads TGTGCCAGCAGCCCATCTATAGCGGGGGGAAGCACAGATACGCAGTATTTT. Together with reference TRBV7-9 and TRBJ2-3, the CDR3 gives the full variable domain: DTGVSQNPRHKITKRGQNVTFRCDPISEHNRLYWYRQTLGQGPEFLTYFQNEAQLEKSRLLSDRFSAERPKGSFSTLEIQRTEQGDSAMYLCASSPSIAGGSTDTQYFGPGTRLTVL.

The chain links TRBV21-1 to TRBJ2-3; the table calls TRBD2, which could not be checked here. TRBV21-1 is a listed pseudogene. This CDR3 has 13 residues. The CDR3 spells CASTGEGVDTQYF. CDR3 sequence (DNA): TGTGCCAGCACCGGGGAGGGTGTAGATACGCAGTATTTT.

This chain links TRBV30 with TRBJ2-6; 9 nucleotides match TRBD1. With V trimmed by 1 base and J by 1 base, 11 bases remained unmatched. This CDR3 has 19 amino acids. Germline V gene data show CDR1 as GTSNPN and CDR2 as SVGIG (reference sequence). For the CDR3, the DNA is TGTGCCTGGAGTGAAGACTTGGGACAGGGTCATTCTGGGGCCAACGTCCTGACTTTC. Translating gives CAWSEDLGQGHSGANVLTF.

Details on this clone: At one boundary the junction diverges from the germline segment, which might be a read error. The chain combines TRBV2 with TRBJ2-3; 11 nucleotides match TRBD2. Germline V lookup: CDR1 SNHLY, CDR2 FYNNEI. The CDR3 contains 14 residues. CDR3 nucleotides: TGTGCCAGCAGTGAGATGGGGGTAGCGGGAGGGTACGATTTT. Protein product: CASSEMGVAGGYDF.

The V gene is TRBV10-3, the J gene TRBJ2-1, with TRBD2 matching over 8 bases. From germline, CDR1 is ENHRY and CDR2 SYGVKD. CDR3 length: 18 residues. Trimming took 0 bases from V and 0 from J; bases not matched to a gene: 7. CDR3 protein: CAISESVGSGTSYNEQFF. The CDR3 region has the DNA TGTGCCATCAGTGAGTCTGTGGGTAGCGGGACCTCCTACAATGAGCAGTTCTTC.

Note on this clone: Different DNA sequences within this sample yield the same CDR3. The genes are TRBV28 and TRBJ1-5, with 8 bases matching TRBD1. Per the germline V gene, CDR1 is MDHEN and CDR2 is SYDVKM. The V segment lost 6 bases and the J segment 6 bases; nucleotides outside the gene matches: 10. The CDR3 consists of 15 residues. In DNA, the CDR3 is TGTGCCAGCAGGCAGTACAGGGGGTCTACTCAGCCCCAGCATTTT. It specifies CASRQYRGSTQPQHF.

The rearrangement links TRBV19 to TRBJ1-5; D unclear. The CDR3 consists of 15 residues. Looked up from germline, CDR1 is LNHDA and CDR2 is SQIVND (reference sequence). Trimming pared 2 bases from V and 1 base from J, leaving 9 bases between. This chain's CDR3 is CASSITRLSNQPQHF. DNA for the CDR3: TGTGCCAGTAGTATAACCCGGTTAAGCAATCAGCCCCAGCATTTT.

This clone has just a few counts. The chain employs TRBV10-3 and TRBJ2-2; a weak D match, TRBD2 (7 bases). This CDR3 spans 14 amino acids. The germline V gene has CDR1 ENHRY and CDR2 SYGVKD. V dropped 7 bases and J dropped 6 bases, with 15 bases sitting between them. CDR3 nucleotides: TGTGCCATCAAGGCGGGGGCCATCTCCGGGGAGCTGTTTTTT. This codes for CAIKAGAISGELFF.

The gene calls are TRBV7-2 and TRBJ2-2; TRBD2 is a possible D gene (6 bases). Looked up from germline, CDR1 is SGHTA and CDR2 is FQGNSA. The CDR3 consists of 15 residues. V was cut by 6 bases and J by 4 bases, with 15 bases left in between. Here the CDR3 DNA reads TGTGCCAGCAGAGTTTCTGGCGGGACCACCGGGGAGCTGTTTTTT. Translation: CASRVSGGTTGELFF. The variable domain in full, with the rest retrieved from reference TRBV7-2 and TRBJ2-2, is GAGVSQSPSNKVTEKGKDVELRCDPISGHTALYWYRQSLGQGLEFLIYFQGNSAPDKSGLPSDRFSAERTGGSVSTLTIQRTQQEDSAVYLCASRVSGGTTGELFFGEGSRLTVL.

The chain carries TRBV4-1 and TRBJ2-7; 9 bases fit TRBD2. V trimming: 4 bases; J trimming: 2 bases; junction bases outside the gene matches: 9. CDR3 length: 16 amino acids. Germline V gene sequence: CDR1 MGHRA, CDR2 YSYEKL. Written as DNA, the CDR3 is TGCGCCAGCAGCCCCTTTGGCGGGAGGGCGACCTACGAGCAGTACTTC. It codes for CASSPFGGRATYEQYF.

The chain carries TRBV30 and TRBJ2-7, with D perhaps TRBD1 (6 bases). V lost 2 bases and J 6 bases, leaving 11 bases between the germline ends. The CDR3 contains 12 residues. Germline CDR1 is GTSNPN and CDR2 is SVGIG (reference sequence). This CDR3 reads CAWSLTGSEQYF. The CDR3 bases are TGTGCCTGGAGTCTTACAGGGAGCGAGCAGTACTTC.

The chain joins TRBV27 to TRBJ2-3; 12 bases are shared with TRBD2. Germline trimming cut 6 bases from V and 5 bases from J; bases unmatched to any gene: 0. This CDR3 is 13 amino acids long. Germline values: CDR1 MNHEY, CDR2 SMNVEV (reference sequence). CDR3 region: CASRLAGGDTQYF. The DNA of the CDR3 is TGTGCCAGCAGACTAGCGGGAGGAGATACGCAGTATTTT.

The chain employs TRBV2 and TRBJ2-5; weak D call: TRBD2 (6 bases). The CDR3 totals 14 residues. The V gene's germline CDR1 is SNHLY and CDR2 FYNNEI. V was shortened by 8 bases and J by 1 base, with 14 bases between the two germline ends. The CDR3 bases are TGTGCCAGCGGTATTCTAGCGCCCCAAGAGACCCAGTACTTC. As protein: CASGILAPQETQYF.

CDR3 residues: CASSAHSSGGGDTQYF. Here the CDR3 DNA reads TGTGCCAGCAGTGCCCATTCGTCGGGAGGCGGAGATACGCAGTATTTT. J is TRBJ2-3 and V is TRBV28; TRBD2 matches 7 bases. The CDR3 length is 16 residues. Germline V gene lookup returns CDR1 MDHEN and CDR2 SYDVKM. The J segment lost 5 bases and the V segment lost 5 bases, leaving 13 bases of the junction unmatched.

This clone came up a few times. The chain combines TRBV6-5 with TRBJ1-1, with unresolved D. The CDR3 runs to 15 residues. CDR1 and CDR2 (germline): MNHEY, SVGAGI. The ends were cut back, 0 bases at V and 3 bases at J, with 11 bases in the middle. CDR3 in DNA: TGTGCCAGCAGTTACTCGAGTGGGCAGGACACTGAAGCTTTCTTT. This translates into CASSYSSGQDTEAFF.

V is TRBV9 and J is TRBJ1-3; D gene ambiguous. Germline V gene sequence: CDR1 SGDLS, CDR2 YYNGEE. Trimming left V 2 bases short and J 1 base short, with 4 bases between. This CDR3 is 13 amino acids long. Written as DNA, the CDR3 is TGTGCCAGCAGCGTTCTATCTGGAAACACCATATATTTT. It encodes CASSVLSGNTIYF.

This clone showed up just once. The V gene is TRBV4-1, the J gene TRBJ1-3; TRBD1 matches at 8 bases. Unmatched junction bases numbered 3, after V lost 2 bases and J lost 0 bases. Looked up from germline, CDR1 is MGHRA and CDR2 is YSYEKL. The CDR3 is 16 residues long. The CDR3 coding sequence is TGCGCCAGCAGCCAACCCGACAGGGGCTCTGGAAACACCATATATTTT. Translation: CASSQPDRGSGNTIYF.

This sequence joins TRBV4-2 and TRBJ2-2; 10 bases are a match to TRBD2. The CDR3 has 15 residues. Trimming cost V 0 bases and J 10 bases; bases outside gene matches: 5. Germline values: CDR1 LGHNA, CDR2 YNFKEQ. In DNA form, the CDR3 reads TGTGCCAGCAGCCAAGAAACTAGCGGGATCGAGGAGCTGTTTTTT. Amino acid sequence: CASSQETSGIEELFF.

Only one count was recorded for this clone. The gene calls are TRBV7-9 and TRBJ2-5; TRBD2 agrees at 10 bases. This CDR3 spans 12 amino acids. Trimming removed 8 bases from V and 5 bases from J; junction bases left unmatched: 2. Germline V lookup: CDR1 SEHNR, CDR2 FQNEAQ (reference sequence). CDR3 nucleotide sequence: TGTGCCAGCGGTAGCGGGAGGGAGACCCAGTACTTC. Encoded protein: CASGSGRETQYF.

The gene calls are TRBV4-1 and TRBJ1-5; tentatively, D is TRBD1 (5 bases). The CDR3 has 15 residues. V shed 2 bases and J shed 2 bases, with 10 bases lying between them. Looked up from germline, CDR1 is MGHRA and CDR2 is YSYEKL. The CDR3 loop is CASSQQGRGNQPQHF. Here the CDR3 DNA reads TGCGCCAGCAGCCAACAGGGTCGGGGCAATCAGCCCCAGCATTTT.

This chain links TRBV6-5 with TRBJ2-1, with TRBD1 matching 9 bases. The CDR3 contains 16 residues. Germline loops: CDR1 MNHEY, CDR2 SVGAGI. The junction had 11 bases not matched to a gene; V was cut back by 4 bases and J by 7 bases. This CDR3 reads CASSWKDRGLVNEQFF. The CDR3 DNA reads TGTGCCAGCAGTTGGAAAGACAGGGGGTTAGTAAATGAGCAGTTCTTC.

This sequence joins TRBV28 and TRBJ2-5; TRBD2 matches at 8 bases. V shed 4 bases, J shed 5 bases, and the junction held 6 bases outside the gene matches. The CDR3 is 14 amino acids. Germline assignment: CDR1 MDHEN and CDR2 SYDVKM. The CDR3 reads CASSYAGGGETQYF. The CDR3 region has the DNA TGTGCCAGCAGTTATGCGGGAGGAGGTGAGACCCAGTACTTC.

The chain employs TRBV6-5 and TRBJ2-1; D remains unclear. This CDR3 comprises 15 residues. The germline V gene has CDR1 MNHEY and CDR2 SVGAGI. Trimming took off 2 bases at V and 6 bases at J, with 14 bases between the two ends. Written as DNA, the CDR3 is TGTGCCAGCAGTTACGTCCTAGTTTCTGCCAATGAGCAGTTCTTC. This encodes CASSYVLVSANEQFF.

CDR3 residues: CAISGRNGSSYNEQFF. For the CDR3, the DNA is TGTGCCATCAGTGGGAGGAACGGTAGCTCCTACAATGAGCAGTTCTTC. The chain couples TRBV10-3 to TRBJ2-1, with TRBD2 as a possible D gene (5 bases). The CDR3 extends over 16 amino acids. V was cut by 4 bases and J by 0 bases, with 13 bases left in between. Germline V gives CDR1 ENHRY, CDR2 SYGVKD.

The chain recombines TRBV19 with TRBJ2-1; 8 bases match TRBD2. Germline CDR1 and CDR2: LNHDA and SQIVND (reference sequence). The CDR3 is made up of 17 amino acids. J was trimmed by 5 bases and V by 3 bases; bases with no gene match: 12. CDR3 loop: CASSISSGSPIDNEQFF. The DNA of the CDR3 is TGTGCCAGTAGTATTTCGAGCGGGAGTCCCATCGACAATGAGCAGTTCTTC.

This chain joins TRBV10-3 and TRBJ1-1, with D possibly TRBD1 on 6 matching bases. The V gene's germline CDR1 is ENHRY and CDR2 SYGVKD. V was shortened by 0 bases and J by 0 bases, with 11 bases between the two germline ends. CDR3 length equals 16 residues. The CDR3 DNA follows: TGTGCCATCAGTGAGTCAACGGGACACGTGAACACTGAAGCTTTCTTT. It specifies CAISESTGHVNTEAFF.

V and J are TRBV18 and TRBJ2-5; tentatively, D is TRBD2 (5 bases). CDR1 KGHSH and CDR2 LQKENI come from the germline V gene. This CDR3 is 13 amino acids long. The V and J ends lost 4 bases and 0 bases respectively, with 6 bases between them. In DNA, the CDR3 is TGTGCCAGCTCACTGGACTACCAAGAGACCCAGTACTTC. Amino acids: CASSLDYQETQYF. The entire variable domain, with the rest obtained from reference TRBV18 and TRBJ2-5, is as follows: NAGVMQNPRHLVRRRGQEARLRCSPMKGHSHVYWYRQLPEEGLKFMVYLQKENIIDESGMPKERFSAEFPKEGPSILRIQQVVRGDSAAYFCASSLDYQETQYFGPGTRLLVL.